Sequencing of this TCR beta chain was carried out in a study of cytomegalovirus exposure and HLA in healthy donors. The study's findings and limits: The availability of immune exposure information extended only to CMV serostatus.

With respect to this clone: Its antigen is not known.

PCR primers comprised 60 Vbeta and 13 Jbeta primers. Clones were read by immunoSEQ multiplex PCR, and TCRdb kept only the in-frame ones, dropping some. The sample holds some 170,000 clones, roughly 82% seen once. The CDR3 runs to 12 residues. Germline CDR1 and CDR2: MNHEY and SVGAGI. With 5 bases removed from V and 8 bases from J, the gap between germline ends came to 12 bases. The sequenced material came from PBMCs. This sequence originates from a girl aged 10-17 years in good health and CMV-seropositive. This sequence joins TRBV6-5 and TRBJ1-1; a weak D match, TRBD1 (5 bases). In nucleotides, the CDR3 is TGTGCCAGCAGTCGAGGGGACTCCGAAGCTTTCTTT. Translation: CASSRGDSEAFF.